This TCR beta chain was sequenced in a study of blood T cell repertoires in COVID-19. Across the study: The origin of the acute and convalescent COVID-19 samples was the United States, Italy and Spain.

Authors' analysis steps: Reference gene primer amplification yielded estimated nucleated cell counts. Sequenced by immunoSEQ multiplex PCR; TCRdb stores in-frame clones only, minus some. V and J calls and clone size are given by that table; D and trimming were obtained from the DNA. The sample yields about 170,000 clones, 84% seen once. The CDR3 has 18 residues. The specimen sequenced was peripheral blood. The chain has TRBV7-5 and TRBJ1-6; the table's D call of TRBD1 was not tested on the DNA. TRBV7-5 is a listed pseudogene. This TCR derives from a woman in her sixties or seventies with COVID-19, enrolled during active disease. The CDR3 sequence is CARSPLRQAVSYNSPLHF. In DNA, the CDR3 is TGTGCCAGAAGCCCTCTAAGACAGGCGGTGTCCTATAATTCACCCCTCCACTTT.